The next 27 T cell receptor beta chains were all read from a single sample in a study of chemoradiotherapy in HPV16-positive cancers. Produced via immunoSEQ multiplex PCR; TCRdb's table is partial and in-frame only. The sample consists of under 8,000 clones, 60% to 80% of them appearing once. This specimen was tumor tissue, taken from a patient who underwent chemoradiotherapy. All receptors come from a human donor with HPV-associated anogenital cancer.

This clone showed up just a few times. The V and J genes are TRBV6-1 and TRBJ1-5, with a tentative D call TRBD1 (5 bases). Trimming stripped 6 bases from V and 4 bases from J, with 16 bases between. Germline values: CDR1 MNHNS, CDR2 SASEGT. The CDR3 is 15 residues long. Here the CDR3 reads CASRGFEGRNQPQHF. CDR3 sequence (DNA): TGTGCCAGCAGGGGGTTCGAGGGGAGGAATCAGCCCCAGCATTTT.

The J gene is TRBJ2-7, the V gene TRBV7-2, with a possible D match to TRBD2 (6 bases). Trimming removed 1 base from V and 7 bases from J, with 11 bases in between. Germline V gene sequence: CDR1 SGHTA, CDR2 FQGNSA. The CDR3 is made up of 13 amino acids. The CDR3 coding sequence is TGTGCCAGCAGCTTAGACCGGGAGAGGGAGCAGTACTTC. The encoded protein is CASSLDREREQYF.

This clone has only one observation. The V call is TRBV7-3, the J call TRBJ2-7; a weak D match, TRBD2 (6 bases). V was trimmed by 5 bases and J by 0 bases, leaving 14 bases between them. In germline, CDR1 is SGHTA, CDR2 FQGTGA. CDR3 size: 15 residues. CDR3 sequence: CASSALALSSYEQYF. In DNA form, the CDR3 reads TGTGCCAGCAGCGCGCTAGCGCTCAGCTCCTACGAGCAGTACTTC.

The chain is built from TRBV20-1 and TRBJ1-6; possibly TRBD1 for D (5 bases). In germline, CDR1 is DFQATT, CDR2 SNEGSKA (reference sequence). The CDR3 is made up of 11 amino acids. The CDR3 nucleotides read TGCAATCGGGGGTATAATTCACCCCTCCACTTT. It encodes CNRGYNSPLHF.

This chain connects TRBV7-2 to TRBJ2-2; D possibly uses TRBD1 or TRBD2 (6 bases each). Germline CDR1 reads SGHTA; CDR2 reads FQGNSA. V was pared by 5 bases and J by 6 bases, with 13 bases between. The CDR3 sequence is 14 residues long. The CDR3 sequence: CASSTGTHAGELFF. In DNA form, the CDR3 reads TGTGCCAGCAGCACAGGGACTCATGCCGGGGAGCTGTTTTTT.

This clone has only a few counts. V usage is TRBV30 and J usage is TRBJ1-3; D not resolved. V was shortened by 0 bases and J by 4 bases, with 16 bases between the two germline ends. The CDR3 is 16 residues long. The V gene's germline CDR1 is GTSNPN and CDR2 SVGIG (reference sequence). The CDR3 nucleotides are TGTGCCTGGAGTGTTGGAATCTACGGAGGGGGAAACACCATATATTTT. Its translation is CAWSVGIYGGGNTIYF.

The CDR3 reads CASSLWQGTDTQYF. The CDR3 bases are TGTGCCAGCAGCTTGTGGCAGGGGACAGATACGCAGTATTTT. The genes are TRBV5-6 and TRBJ2-3; perhaps TRBD1 as D (6 bases). V was cut by 1 base and J by 3 bases, with 9 bases left in between. CDR1 and CDR2 from the germline V gene are SGHDT and YYEEEE. The length of the CDR3 is 14 residues. Filled out from reference TRBV5-6 and TRBJ2-3, the complete variable domain reads DAGVTQSPTHLIKTRGQQVTLRCSPKSGHDTVSWYQQALGQGPQFIFQYYEEEERQRGNFPDRFSGHQFPNYSSELNVNALLLGDSALYLCASSLWQGTDTQYFGPGTRLTVL.

The CDR3 reads CASSPGQTNQPQHF. The CDR3 DNA is TGTGCCAGCAGTCCGGGACAAACTAATCAGCCCCAGCATTTT. This sequence joins TRBV6-4 and TRBJ1-5; TRBD1 is a possible D gene (6 bases). Trimming removed 5 bases at V and 4 bases at J, with 12 bases between. Germline CDR1 is MRHNA and CDR2 is SNTAGT. The CDR3 length is 14 residues.

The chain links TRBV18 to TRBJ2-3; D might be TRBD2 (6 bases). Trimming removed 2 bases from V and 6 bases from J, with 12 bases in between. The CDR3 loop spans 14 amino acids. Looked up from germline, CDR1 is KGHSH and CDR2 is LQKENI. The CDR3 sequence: CASSPGLSGDTQYF. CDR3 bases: TGTGCCAGCTCACCAGGACTAAGTGGTGATACGCAGTATTTT.

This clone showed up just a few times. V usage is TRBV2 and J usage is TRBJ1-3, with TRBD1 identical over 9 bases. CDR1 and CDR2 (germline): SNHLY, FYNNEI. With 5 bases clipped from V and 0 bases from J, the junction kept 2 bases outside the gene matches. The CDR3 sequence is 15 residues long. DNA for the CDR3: TGTGCCAGCAGTTTACAGGGGGCCTCTGGAAACACCATATATTTT. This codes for CASSLQGASGNTIYF.

In DNA form, the CDR3 reads TGCGCCAGCAGCTTGGTCCCTAGCGGGGGTACAGATACGCAGTATTTT. Protein: CASSLVPSGGTDTQYF. V gene TRBV5-1 combines with J gene TRBJ2-3; the match to TRBD2 covers 10 bases. The germline V gene has CDR1 SGHRS and CDR2 YFSETQ. The CDR3 has 16 amino acids. V gave up 0 bases and J gave up 3 bases; unmatched junction bases: 4.

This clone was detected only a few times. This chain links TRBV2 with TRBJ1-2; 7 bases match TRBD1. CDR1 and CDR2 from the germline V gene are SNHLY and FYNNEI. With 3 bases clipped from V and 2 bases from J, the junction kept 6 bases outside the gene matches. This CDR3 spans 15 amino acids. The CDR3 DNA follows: TGTGCCAGCAGTGAGTTTCAGACAGGGAACTATGGCTACACCTTC. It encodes CASSEFQTGNYGYTF. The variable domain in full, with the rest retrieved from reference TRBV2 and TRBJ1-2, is EPEVTQTPSHQVTQMGQEVILRCVPISNHLYFYWYRQILGQKVEFLVSFYNNEISEKSEIFDDQFSVERPDGSNFTLKIRSTKLEDSAMYFCASSEFQTGNYGYTFGSGTRLTVV.

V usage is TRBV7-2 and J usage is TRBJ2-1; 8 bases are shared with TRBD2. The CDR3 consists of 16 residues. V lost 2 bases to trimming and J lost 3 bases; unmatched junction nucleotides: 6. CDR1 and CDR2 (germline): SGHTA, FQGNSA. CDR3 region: CASSLLAGGLYNEQFF. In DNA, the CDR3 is TGTGCCAGCAGCTTATTGGCGGGAGGCCTCTACAATGAGCAGTTCTTC.

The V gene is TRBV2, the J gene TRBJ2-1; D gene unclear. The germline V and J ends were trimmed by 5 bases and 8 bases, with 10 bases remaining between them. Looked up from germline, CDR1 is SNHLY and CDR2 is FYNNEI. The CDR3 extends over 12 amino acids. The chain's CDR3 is CASSRDQHEQFF. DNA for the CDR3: TGTGCCAGCAGTCGCGACCAGCATGAGCAGTTCTTC.

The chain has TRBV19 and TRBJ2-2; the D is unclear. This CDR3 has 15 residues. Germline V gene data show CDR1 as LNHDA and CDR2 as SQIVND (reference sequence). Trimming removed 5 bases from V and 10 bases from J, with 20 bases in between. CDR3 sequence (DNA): TGTGCCAGTAGTGTCGAGAGACGGTTCTTGAAGGAGCTGTTTTTT. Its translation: CASSVERRFLKELFF.

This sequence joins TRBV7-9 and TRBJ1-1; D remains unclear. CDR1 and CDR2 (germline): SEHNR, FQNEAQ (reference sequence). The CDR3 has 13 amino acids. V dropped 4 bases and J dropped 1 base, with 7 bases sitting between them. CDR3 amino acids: CASSSLANTEAFF. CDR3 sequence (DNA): TGTGCCAGCAGCTCGTTAGCGAACACTGAAGCTTTCTTT.

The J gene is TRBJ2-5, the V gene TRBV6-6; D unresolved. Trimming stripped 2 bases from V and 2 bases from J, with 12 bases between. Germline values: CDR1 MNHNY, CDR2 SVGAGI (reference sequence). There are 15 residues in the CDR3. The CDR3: CASSYRTAQQETQYF. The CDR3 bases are TGTGCCAGCAGTTACAGGACCGCTCAACAAGAGACCCAGTACTTC.

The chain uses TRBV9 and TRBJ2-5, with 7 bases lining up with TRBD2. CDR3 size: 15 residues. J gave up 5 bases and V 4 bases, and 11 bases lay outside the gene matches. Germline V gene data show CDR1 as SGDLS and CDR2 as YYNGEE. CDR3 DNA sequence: TGTGCCAGCAGCCTTACGGGGGGACCCCCCGAGACCCAGTACTTC. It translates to CASSLTGGPPETQYF.

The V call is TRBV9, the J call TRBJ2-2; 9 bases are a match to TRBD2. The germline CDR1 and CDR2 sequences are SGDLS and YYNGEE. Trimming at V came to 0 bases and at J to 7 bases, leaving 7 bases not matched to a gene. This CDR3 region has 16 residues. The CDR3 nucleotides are TGTGCCAGCAGCGTAGCGGGACTAGCCGGCGACGGGGAGCTGTTTTTT. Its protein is CASSVAGLAGDGELFF.

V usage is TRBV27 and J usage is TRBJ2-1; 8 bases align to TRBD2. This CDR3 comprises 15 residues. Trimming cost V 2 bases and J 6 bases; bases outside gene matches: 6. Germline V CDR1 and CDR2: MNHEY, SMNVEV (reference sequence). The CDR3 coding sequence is TGTGCCAGCAGTTTAAGGCTAGCGGGCCTCAATGAGCAGTTCTTC. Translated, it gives CASSLRLAGLNEQFF.

Written as DNA, the CDR3 is TGTGCCAGCAGCTTAGGGGAAGGCCTTACCCACTACGAGCAGTACTTC. It yields the protein CASSLGEGLTHYEQYF. The chain links TRBV7-9 to TRBJ2-7; the D is unclear. CDR1 is SEHNR and CDR2 is FQNEAQ in the germline V gene (reference sequence). Trimming took 1 base from V and 3 from J, leaving 16 bases between them. This CDR3 contains 16 residues. The complete variable domain, with remaining parts taken from reference TRBV7-9 and TRBJ2-7, reads DTGVSQNPRHKITKRGQNVTFRCDPISEHNRLYWYRQTLGQGPEFLTYFQNEAQLEKSRLLSDRFSAERPKGSFSTLEIQRTEQGDSAMYLCASSLGEGLTHYEQYFGPGTRLTVT.

In DNA form, the CDR3 reads TGTGCCAGTCAACCGGGCGGGGGGGTTCTAAATACGCAGTATTTT. This translates into CASQPGGGVLNTQYF. This chain uses TRBV19 with TRBJ2-3; 9 bases match TRBD2. V was clipped by 8 bases and J by 7 bases; unmatched bases: 13. The germline V gene has CDR1 LNHDA and CDR2 SQIVND (reference sequence). The CDR3 has 15 amino acids. Supplemented by reference TRBV19 and TRBJ2-3, the full variable domain reads DGGITQSPKYLFRKEGQNVTLSCEQNLNHDAMYWYRQDPGQGLRLIYYSQIVNDFQKGDIAEGYSVSREKKESFPLTVTSAQKNPTAFYLCASQPGGGVLNTQYFGPGTRLTVL.

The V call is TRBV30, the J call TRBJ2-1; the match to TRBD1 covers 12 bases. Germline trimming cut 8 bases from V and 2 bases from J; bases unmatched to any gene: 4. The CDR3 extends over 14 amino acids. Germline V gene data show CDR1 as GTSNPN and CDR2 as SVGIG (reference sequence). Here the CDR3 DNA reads TGTGCCGGAGGGACAGGGGGCGCCTACAATGAGCAGTTCTTC. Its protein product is CAGGTGGAYNEQFF. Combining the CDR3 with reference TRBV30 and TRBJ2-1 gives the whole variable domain SQTIHQWPATLVQPVGSPLSLECTVEGTSNPNLYWYRQAAGRGLQLLFYSVGIGQISSEVPQNLSASRPQDRQFILSSKKLLLSDSGFYLCAGGTGGAYNEQFFGPGTRLTVL.

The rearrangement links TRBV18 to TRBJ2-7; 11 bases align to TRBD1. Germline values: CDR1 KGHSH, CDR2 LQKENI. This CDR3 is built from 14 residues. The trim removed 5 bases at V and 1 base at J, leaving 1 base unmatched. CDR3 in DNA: TGTGCCAGCTCAGGGGACAGGGGGTCCTACGAGCAGTACTTC. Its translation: CASSGDRGSYEQYF. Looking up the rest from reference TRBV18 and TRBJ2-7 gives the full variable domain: NAGVMQNPRHLVRRRGQEARLRCSPMKGHSHVYWYRQLPEEGLKFMVYLQKENIIDESGMPKERFSAEFPKEGPSILRIQQVVRGDSAAYFCASSGDRGSYEQYFGPGTRLTVT.

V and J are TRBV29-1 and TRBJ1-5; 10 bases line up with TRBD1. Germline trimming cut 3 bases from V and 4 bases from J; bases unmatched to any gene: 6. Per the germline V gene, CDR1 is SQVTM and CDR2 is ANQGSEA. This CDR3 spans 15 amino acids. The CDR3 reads CSVDVGGQGNQPQHF. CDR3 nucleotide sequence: TGCAGCGTTGACGTGGGGGGACAGGGGAATCAGCCCCAGCATTTT.

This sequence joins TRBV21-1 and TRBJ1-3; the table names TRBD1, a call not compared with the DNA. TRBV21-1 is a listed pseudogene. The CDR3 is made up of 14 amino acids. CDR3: CASSKPRGVRTIYF. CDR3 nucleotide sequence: TGTGCCAGCAGCAAACCCAGGGGAGTTCGCACCATATATTTT.

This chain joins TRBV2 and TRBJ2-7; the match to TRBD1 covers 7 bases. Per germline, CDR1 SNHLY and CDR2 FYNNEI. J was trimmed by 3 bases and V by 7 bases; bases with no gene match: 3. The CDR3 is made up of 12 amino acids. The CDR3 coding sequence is TGTGCCAGCACGGGACAGATCTACGAGCAGTACTTC. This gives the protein CASTGQIYEQYF.